The 8 T cell receptor beta chains in this list originate from one sample, sequenced in a study of blood T cell repertoires in COVID-19 (dated by TCRdb to 2018 to 2020). Preparation of the library involved the immunoSEQ multiplex PCR assay. In its TCRdb copy, this immuneACCESS table keeps in-frame sequences only and misses some clones. Where compared with another copy, unresolved V genes explain less than half of these, and the others have no known cause. Here the sample has over 200,000 clones; 80% to 90% occur a single time. 4.5% to 7% of the sample rests with the top ten. The sequenced sample was peripheral blood. The receptors come from a man aged 80 or over with acute or convalescent COVID-19.

Note on this clone: Other DNA variants within this sample encode the same CDR3. J is TRBJ2-1 and V is TRBV7-2, with 12 nucleotides matching TRBD2. From germline, CDR1 is SGHTA and CDR2 FQGNSA. The V segment lost 1 base and the J segment 7 bases; nucleotides outside the gene matches: 5. The CDR3 contains 16 residues. Here the CDR3 DNA reads TGTGCCAGCAGCTTAGGGCTAGCGGGGGGGTTGAATGAGCAGTTCTTC. Translated: CASSLGLAGGLNEQFF.

This clone was recorded once. This chain uses TRBV7-6 with TRBJ1-3; the D gene is possibly TRBD1 (5 bases). From germline, CDR1 is SGHVS and CDR2 FNYEAQ. The CDR3 sequence is 17 residues long. Trimming shortened V by 5 bases and J by 6 bases, and 23 bases separated the two germline ends. DNA for the CDR3: TGTGCCAGCAGCCCAAAAGCGGCGGGGGGTGAAGAAAACACCATATATTTT. Amino acid sequence: CASSPKAAGGEENTIYF.

V is TRBV2 and J is TRBJ2-2; 7 nucleotides align to TRBD1. The V gene's germline CDR1 is SNHLY and CDR2 FYNNEI. Trimming at V came to 6 bases and at J to 6 bases, leaving 4 bases not matched to a gene. The CDR3 has 13 amino acids. For the CDR3, the DNA is TGTGCCAGCAGCGCTCAGGGGGCCGGGGAGCTGTTTTTT. Its translation is CASSAQGAGELFF.

This chain uses TRBV21-1 with TRBJ2-7; whether TRBD2, the table's D call, matches the DNA was not checked. TRBV21-1 is flagged as a pseudogene. This CDR3 comprises 14 residues. CDR3 residues: CASRGLAGMYEQYF. CDR3 sequence (DNA): TGTGCCAGCAGGGGACTAGCGGGGATGTACGAGCAGTACTTC.

This chain connects TRBV5-6 to TRBJ1-2; TRBD1 agrees at 9 bases. Germline assignment: CDR1 SGHDT and CDR2 YYEEEE. This CDR3 has 14 residues. The junction had 5 bases not matched to a gene; V was cut back by 4 bases and J by 4 bases. This CDR3 reads CASSRTGVLYGYTF. The CDR3 nucleotides are TGTGCCAGCAGCAGGACAGGGGTCCTCTATGGCTACACCTTC.

J is TRBJ2-1 and V is TRBV27; D is possibly TRBD1 (7 bases). Trimming removed 10 bases at V and 0 bases at J, with 28 bases between. CDR3 length equals 19 residues. The V gene's germline CDR1 is MNHEY and CDR2 SMNVEV (reference sequence). The CDR3 loop is CATIGQGEVFSDSYNEQFF. The CDR3 nucleotides are TGTGCCACCATCGGGCAGGGGGAGGTTTTTAGCGACTCCTACAATGAGCAGTTCTTC.

J is TRBJ1-5 and V is TRBV28; D is ambiguous. Germline V lookup: CDR1 MDHEN, CDR2 SYDVKM. V was trimmed by 6 bases and J by 6 bases, leaving 9 bases between them. The CDR3 runs to 12 residues. For the CDR3, the DNA is TGTGCCAGCAGGAGGGAGGGTCAGCCCCAGCATTTT. Residues: CASRREGQPQHF. The full variable domain, its missing parts supplied by reference TRBV28 and TRBJ1-5, is DVKVTQSSRYLVKRTGEKVFLECVQDMDHENMFWYRQDPGLGLRLIYFSYDVKMKEKGDIPEGYSVSREKKERFSLILESASTNQTSMYLCASRREGQPQHFGDGTRLSIL.

The chain carries TRBV2 and TRBJ1-2; 7 nucleotides agree with TRBD1. The CDR3 loop spans 11 amino acids. Unmatched junction bases numbered 4, after V lost 7 bases and J lost 8 bases. CDR1 is SNHLY, CDR2 FYNNEI, per germline. The CDR3, as DNA: TGTGCCAGCACGGACAGGTCCGGCTACACCTTC. It codes for CASTDRSGYTF.